These 9 T cell receptor beta chains were sequenced from one sample in a study of cytotoxic CD8 clonotypes in ibrutinib-treated CLL. Here immunoSEQ multiplex PCR was the method, and the copy in TCRdb shows in-frame clones only, minus some. Of fewer than 400,000 clones in the sample, about 64% are singletons; the top ten hold roughly 6%. The sequencing here drew on PBMCs, taken after 36 months of ibrutinib treatment. These receptors were obtained from a human donor with chronic lymphocytic leukemia.

In its sample, this clone was seen once. The chain employs TRBV7-6 and TRBJ2-1; 15 nucleotides align to TRBD2. V dropped 5 bases and J dropped 16; count of bases not matched to a gene: 9. The CDR3 contains 14 residues. The V gene's germline CDR1 is SGHVS and CDR2 FNYEAQ. The CDR3, as DNA: TGTGCCAGCAGCCCCCTTGGGACTAGCGGGGGGCTTTTCTTC. Its translation: CASSPLGTSGGLFF.

The chain has TRBV29-1 and TRBJ2-1; maybe TRBD2 (5 bases). This CDR3 region has 12 residues. Trimming took off 4 bases at V and 7 bases at J, with 11 bases between the two ends. The germline gives CDR1 SQVTM, CDR2 ANQGSEA. This CDR3 is CSVGPDSNEQFF. CDR3 DNA: TGCAGCGTTGGCCCGGACTCTAATGAGCAGTTCTTC.

The J gene is TRBJ2-7, the V gene TRBV7-2; D possibly corresponds to TRBD1 (5 bases). The CDR3 covers 14 residues. The V gene's germline CDR1 is SGHTA and CDR2 FQGNSA. Trimming took 5 bases from V and 2 from J, leaving 13 bases between them. CDR3 protein: CASSIRQNTYEQYF. CDR3 in DNA: TGTGCCAGCAGCATCCGACAGAATACCTACGAGCAGTACTTC.

This chain links TRBV5-1 with TRBJ2-7, with 8 bases aligning to TRBD2. The V gene end was trimmed by 1 base and the J gene end by 0 bases; junction bases not matched to a gene: 6. CDR3 size: 16 residues. Germline loops: CDR1 SGHRS, CDR2 YFSETQ. The CDR3 sequence is CASSLLRGGISYEQYF. CDR3 sequence (DNA): TGCGCCAGCAGCTTGCTTCGCGGGGGGATCTCCTACGAGCAGTACTTC. The full variable domain, in which reference TRBV5-1 and TRBJ2-7 provide the parts outside the CDR3, is KAGVTQTPRYLIKTRGQQVTLSCSPISGHRSVSWYQQTPGQGLQFLFEYFSETQRNKGNFPGRFSGRQFSNSRSEMNVSTLELGDSALYLCASSLLRGGISYEQYFGPGTRLTVT.

This clone has just a few counts. The genes are TRBV5-1 and TRBJ1-3; D is unresolved. Germline loops: CDR1 SGHRS, CDR2 YFSETQ. The CDR3 is 15 amino acids. The V and J ends lost 2 bases and 0 bases respectively, with 9 bases between them. The chain's CDR3 is CASSFQPLSGNTIYF. Written as DNA, the CDR3 is TGCGCCAGCAGCTTTCAGCCGCTCTCTGGAAACACCATATATTTT.

As for this clone: The same CDR3 arises from other DNA sequences in this sample as well. The chain couples TRBV27 to TRBJ2-7, with no clear D. There are 13 residues in the CDR3. Trimming left V 5 bases short and J 0 bases short, with 8 bases between. The V gene's germline CDR1 is MNHEY and CDR2 SMNVEV (reference sequence). In DNA, the CDR3 is TGTGCCAGCAGTCCCCGAAGCTCCTACGAGCAGTACTTC. Protein product: CASSPRSSYEQYF.

There are a few counts of this clone. The chain carries TRBV14 and TRBJ2-1; 7 nucleotides agree with TRBD1. Per the germline V gene, CDR1 is SGHDN and CDR2 is FVKESK. CDR3 length equals 15 residues. The V gene end was trimmed by 5 bases and the J gene end by 7 bases; junction bases not matched to a gene: 11. Here the CDR3 reads CASSTETGAENEQFF. Written as DNA, the CDR3 is TGTGCCAGCAGCACAGAAACAGGGGCGGAAAATGAGCAGTTCTTC.

This clone appeared a few times. V is TRBV28 and J is TRBJ1-2; TRBD1 aligns across 7 bases. Germline CDR1 is MDHEN and CDR2 is SYDVKM. V was pared by 6 bases and J by 5 bases, with 3 bases of the junction left unmatched. The CDR3 spans 12 residues. The CDR3 bases are TGTGCCAGCAGGTACAGGGGTTATGGCTACACCTTC. The encoded protein is CASRYRGYGYTF.

The chain carries TRBV9 and TRBJ2-7; D is perhaps TRBD2 (6 bases). The CDR3 runs 14 residues. CDR1 is SGDLS and CDR2 is YYNGEE in the germline V gene. The V and J ends lost 3 bases and 0 bases respectively, with 10 bases between them. The CDR3 region is CASSGGIPSYEQYF. CDR3 DNA: TGTGCCAGCAGCGGCGGGATTCCCTCCTACGAGCAGTACTTC.